These 5 T cell receptor beta chains originate from one sample sequenced in a study of blood T cell repertoires in COVID-19. The method was immunoSEQ multiplex PCR; TCRdb's version includes in-frame clones alone and lacks a portion of them. The sample has approximately 30,000 clones; approximately 88% are singletons. Sequenced material: peripheral blood. These receptors originate from a human donor in a cohort sampled during active COVID-19.

Here the CDR3 reads CASSHGQGRTEAFF. The CDR3 nucleotides read TGTGCCAGCAGCCACGGACAGGGGAGAACTGAAGCTTTCTTT. The chain carries TRBV3-1 (or the pseudogene TRBV3-2) and TRBJ1-1; 9 bases fit TRBD1. Germline V gives CDR1 LGHDT, CDR2 YNNKEL (reference sequence). Losses at the gene ends were 3 bases for V and 5 bases for J; bases not matched to a gene: 4. The CDR3 length is 14 residues.

The J gene is TRBJ2-6, the V gene TRBV11-3; the match to TRBD1 covers 7 bases. The CDR3 is 17 residues long. V dropped 4 bases and J dropped 0; count of bases not matched to a gene: 6. Germline lookup yields CDR1 SGHNT and CDR2 YENEEA. Written as DNA, the CDR3 is TGTGCCAGCAGCTGGGACAGCCCAAACTCTGGGGCCAACGTCCTGACTTTC. The encoded protein is CASSWDSPNSGANVLTF.

V gene TRBV19 combines with J gene TRBJ1-6; D is unclear. The germline gives CDR1 LNHDA, CDR2 SQIVND (reference sequence). The CDR3 is 16 amino acids. Trimming took 4 bases from V and 8 from J, leaving 18 bases between them. The CDR3 DNA is TGTGCCAGTAGTAGTATTTCGAGGCAACAACATTCACCCCTCCACTTT. As protein: CASSSISRQQHSPLHF. Combining the CDR3 with reference TRBV19 and TRBJ1-6 gives the whole variable domain DGGITQSPKYLFRKEGQNVTLSCEQNLNHDAMYWYRQDPGQGLRLIYYSQIVNDFQKGDIAEGYSVSREKKESFPLTVTSAQKNPTAFYLCASSSISRQQHSPLHFGNGTRLTVT.

This chain links TRBV6-5 with TRBJ1-5; D unresolved. There are 14 residues in the CDR3. CDR1 and CDR2 from the germline V gene are MNHEY and SVGAGI. V lost 5 bases and J lost 5, with 13 bases in between. The CDR3 loop reads CASSLRVMDQPQHF. The DNA of the CDR3 is TGTGCCAGCAGTCTAAGAGTTATGGATCAGCCCCAGCATTTT.

The V call is TRBV2, the J call TRBJ2-7; 8 nucleotides align to TRBD1. Unmatched junction bases numbered 8, after V lost 7 bases and J lost 6 bases. Germline lookup yields CDR1 SNHLY and CDR2 FYNNEI. The CDR3 length is 13 residues. CDR3 DNA sequence: TGTGCCAGCACGAGGACAGGGTTTTTCGAGCAGTACTTC. Encoded protein: CASTRTGFFEQYF.